The sequence of this T cell receptor (beta chain) was determined in a study of cytomegalovirus exposure and HLA in healthy donors. Findings of the study overall: TCR beta chains numbering more than 150 were designated cytomegalovirus-associated. As confirmed in vitro, three CMV-associated chains were specific for CMV antigens.

Method: immunoSEQ multiplex PCR; TCRdb's copy keeps in-frame clones and lacks some. Among about 160,000 clones listed, around four fifths were seen once. About this clone: Its antigen is not known.

The CDR3 loop spans 15 amino acids. Germline CDR1 reads WSHSY; CDR2 reads SAAADI. After removal of 6 bases from V and 4 bases from J, the junction contained 5 bases not matched to a gene. V is TRBV10-2 and J is TRBJ1-5, with 11 nucleotides matching TRBD1. This receptor was taken from a man younger than 40 in good health and CMV-seropositive. The specimen was PBMCs. The chain's CDR3 is CASRMGTGGNQPQHF. DNA for the CDR3: TGCGCCAGCAGGATGGGGACAGGGGGAAATCAGCCCCAGCATTTT.